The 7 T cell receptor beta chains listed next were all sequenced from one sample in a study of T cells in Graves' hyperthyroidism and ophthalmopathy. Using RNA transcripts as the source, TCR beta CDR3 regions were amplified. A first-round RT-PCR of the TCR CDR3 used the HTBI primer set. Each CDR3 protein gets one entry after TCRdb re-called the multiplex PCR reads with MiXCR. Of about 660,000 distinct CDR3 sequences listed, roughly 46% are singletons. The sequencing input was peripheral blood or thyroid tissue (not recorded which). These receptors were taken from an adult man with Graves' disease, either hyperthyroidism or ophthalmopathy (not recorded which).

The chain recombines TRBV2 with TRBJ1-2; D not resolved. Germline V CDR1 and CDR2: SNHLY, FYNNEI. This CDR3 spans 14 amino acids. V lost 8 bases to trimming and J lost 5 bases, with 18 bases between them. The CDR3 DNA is TGTGCCAGCGTTGCGGTCGGAGCAAGTTATGGCTACACCTTC. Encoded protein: CASVAVGASYGYTF.

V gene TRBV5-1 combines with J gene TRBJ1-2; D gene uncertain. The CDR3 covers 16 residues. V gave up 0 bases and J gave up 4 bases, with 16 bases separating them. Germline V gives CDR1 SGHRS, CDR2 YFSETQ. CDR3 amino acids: CASSLAGSPTSYGYTF. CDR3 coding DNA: TGCGCCAGCAGCTTGGCGGGGTCCCCTACGAGCTATGGCTACACCTTC.

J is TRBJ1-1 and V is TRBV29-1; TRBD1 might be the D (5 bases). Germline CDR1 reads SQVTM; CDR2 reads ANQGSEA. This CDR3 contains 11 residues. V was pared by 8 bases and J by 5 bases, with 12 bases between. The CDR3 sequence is CSLSRVTEAFF. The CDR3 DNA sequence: TGCAGCTTATCCAGGGTGACTGAAGCTTTCTTT.

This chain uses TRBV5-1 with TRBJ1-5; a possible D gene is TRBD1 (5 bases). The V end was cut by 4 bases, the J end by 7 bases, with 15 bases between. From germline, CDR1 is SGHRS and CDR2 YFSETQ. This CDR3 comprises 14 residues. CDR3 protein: CASSDGGGLQPQHF. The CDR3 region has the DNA TGCGCCAGCAGCGACGGGGGAGGTTTACAGCCCCAGCATTTT.

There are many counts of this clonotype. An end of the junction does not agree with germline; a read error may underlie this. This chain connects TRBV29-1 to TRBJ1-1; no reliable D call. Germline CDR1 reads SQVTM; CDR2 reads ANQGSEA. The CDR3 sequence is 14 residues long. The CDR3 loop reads CSVEEQVVNTEAFF. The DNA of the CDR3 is TGCAGCGTGGAAGAGCAGGTTGTGAACACTGAAGCTTTCTTT. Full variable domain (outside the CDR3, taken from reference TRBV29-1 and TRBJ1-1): SAVISQKPSRDICQRGTSLTIQCQVDSQVTMMFWYRQQPGQSLTLIATANQGSEATYESGFVIDKFPISRPNLTFSTLTVSNMSPEDSSIYLCSVEEQVVNTEAFFGQGTRLTVV.

CDR3 in DNA: TGCAGCTTTTCCCAAGAGACCCAGTACTTC. This translates into CSFSQETQYF. The V and J genes are TRBV29-1 and TRBJ2-5; D unresolved. The CDR3 totals 10 residues. The V gene lost 8 bases and the J gene lost 1 base, with 5 bases spanning the gap. Germline CDR1 and CDR2: SQVTM and ANQGSEA.

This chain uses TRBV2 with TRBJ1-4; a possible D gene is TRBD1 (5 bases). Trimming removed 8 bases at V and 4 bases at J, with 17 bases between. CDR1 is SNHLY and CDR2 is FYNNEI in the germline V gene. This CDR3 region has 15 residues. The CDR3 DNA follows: TGTGCCAGCCGGCCTCGGGACGGAAGTAATGAAAAACTGTTTTTT. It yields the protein CASRPRDGSNEKLFF.